Given below is one TCR beta chain in context. In germline, CDR1 is SQVTM, CDR2 ANQGSEA. Trimming removed 7 bases from V and 1 base from J; junction bases left unmatched: 11. The CDR3 covers 15 residues. These data belong to a study of T cell changes during pregnancy in multiple sclerosis. Profiled with immunoSEQ multiplex PCR; TCRdb holds only in-frame clones, not every one. The sample lists fewer than 65,000 clones; 75% to 95% were seen once. This chain connects TRBV29-1 to TRBJ2-7; TRBD1 matches at 9 bases. The sequence came from a female donor with multiple sclerosis, enrolled in a pregnancy study. The specimen comprised peripheral blood, sampled before pregnancy. The CDR3 loop is CSAVPGQGNSYEQYF. The CDR3 DNA reads TGCAGCGCGGTGCCGGGACAGGGTAATTCCTACGAGCAGTACTTC.